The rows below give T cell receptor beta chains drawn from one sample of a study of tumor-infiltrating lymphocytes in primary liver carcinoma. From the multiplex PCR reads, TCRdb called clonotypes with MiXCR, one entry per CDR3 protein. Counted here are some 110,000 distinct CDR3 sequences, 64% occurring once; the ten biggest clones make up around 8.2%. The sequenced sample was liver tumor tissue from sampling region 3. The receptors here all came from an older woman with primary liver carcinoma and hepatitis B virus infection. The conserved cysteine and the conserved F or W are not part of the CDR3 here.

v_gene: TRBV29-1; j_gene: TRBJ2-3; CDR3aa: SVVGVGRTDTQY
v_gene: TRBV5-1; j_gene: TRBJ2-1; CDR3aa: ASSTTTGALYNEQF
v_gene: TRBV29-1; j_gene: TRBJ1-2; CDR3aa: SVNRYAGYT
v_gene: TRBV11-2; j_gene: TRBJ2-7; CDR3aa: ASSFTSQGAGEHY
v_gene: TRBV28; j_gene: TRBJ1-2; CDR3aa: ASSLGPRGYT
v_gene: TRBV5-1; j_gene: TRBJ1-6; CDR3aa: ASSLEPGGNSPLH
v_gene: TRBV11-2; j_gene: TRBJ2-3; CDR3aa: ASNLRLGNMQY
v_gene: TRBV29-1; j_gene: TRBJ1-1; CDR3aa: GVRPSQLNTEAF
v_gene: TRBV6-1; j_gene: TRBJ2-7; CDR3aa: ACSESAGTGNEQY
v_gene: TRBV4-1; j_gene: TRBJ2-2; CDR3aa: ASSQNQVPSSTGELF